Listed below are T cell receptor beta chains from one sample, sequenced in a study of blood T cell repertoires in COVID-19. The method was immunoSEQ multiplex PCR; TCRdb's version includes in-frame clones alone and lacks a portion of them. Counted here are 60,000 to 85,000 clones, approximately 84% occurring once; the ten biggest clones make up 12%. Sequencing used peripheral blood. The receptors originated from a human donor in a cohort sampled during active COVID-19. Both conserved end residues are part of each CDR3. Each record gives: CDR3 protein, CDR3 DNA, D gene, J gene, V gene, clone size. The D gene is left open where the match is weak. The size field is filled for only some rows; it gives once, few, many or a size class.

CASSEDRGSTDTQYF	TGTGCCAGCAGTGAGGACAGGGGGAGCACAGATACGCAGTATTTT	TRBD1	TRBJ2-3	TRBV6-1	-
CASSGQGRHEQYF	TGTGCCAGCAGCGGACAGGGTAGGCACGAGCAGTACTTC	TRBD1	TRBJ2-7	TRBV9	-
CAWSVDRESPLHF	TGTGCCTGGAGTGTTGACAGGGAATCACCCCTCCACTTT	TRBD1	TRBJ1-6	TRBV30	-
CASSPGGDSDTQYF	TGTGCCAGCAGCCCCGGGGGGGACTCAGATACGCAGTATTTT	TRBD2	TRBJ2-3	TRBV4-2	-
CASSLTGDEQFF	TGTGCCAGCAGTTTGACAGGGGATGAGCAGTTCTTC	TRBD1	TRBJ2-1	TRBV6-1	-
CASRRDRDLAAFF	TGTGCCAGCAGGCGGGACAGGGACCTTGCGGCTTTCTTT	TRBD1	TRBJ1-1	TRBV6-6	-
CASSSRDTPSYEQYF	TGTGCCAGCAGCTCACGGGACACGCCCTCCTACGAGCAGTACTTC	-	TRBJ2-7	TRBV2	-
CATSPTGYGYTF	TGTGCCACCAGTCCGACAGGCTATGGCTACACCTTC	-	TRBJ1-2	TRBV24-1	-
CASSASYEEAFF	TGTGCCAGCAGTGCCTCATATGAGGAAGCTTTCTTT	-	TRBJ1-1	TRBV12-3/TRBV12-4	-
CASSQDLGQISNQPQHF	TGTGCCAGCAGCCAAGATCTGGGACAGATCTCCAATCAGCCCCAGCATTTT	TRBD1	TRBJ1-5	TRBV4-2	few
CASSRDRNTGELFF	TGTGCCAGCAGCCGGGACAGGAACACCGGGGAGCTGTTTTTT	TRBD1	TRBJ2-2	TRBV6-2/TRBV6-3	-
CASSPPFSGQGAIPTEAFF	TGTGCCAGCTCACCACCTTTTTCCGGACAGGGGGCTATTCCCACTGAAGCTTTCTTT	TRBD1	TRBJ1-1	TRBV18	-
CAWRGRGGLDEQFF	TGTGCCTGGAGAGGGCGGGGGGGCCTGGATGAGCAGTTCTTC	TRBD2	TRBJ2-1	TRBV30	-
CASSLDRVGEKLFF	TGTGCCAGCAGTCTAGACAGGGTCGGAGAAAAACTGTTTTTT	TRBD1	TRBJ1-4	TRBV7-9	-
CASSDRTGKTEAFF	TGTGCCAGCAGCGATCGGACAGGGAAAACTGAAGCTTTCTTT	TRBD1	TRBJ1-1	TRBV5-8	-
CASSPQTGPTKLYGYTF	TGTGCCAGCTCACCCCAGACAGGACCGACGAAACTTTATGGCTACACCTTC	-	TRBJ1-2	TRBV18	once
CASRRGFGSPLHF	TGTGCCAGCAGGAGAGGCTTCGGTTCACCCCTCCACTTT	-	TRBJ1-6	TRBV28	once
CASSPMTGANTEAFF	TGTGCCAGTAGTCCAATGACAGGGGCTAACACTGAAGCTTTCTTT	TRBD1	TRBJ1-1	TRBV19	few
CASSNRDFRAEQYF	TGTGCCAGCAGCAACCGGGACTTCCGGGCCGAGCAGTACTTC	-	TRBJ2-7	TRBV28	-
CASSRDRASPLHF	TGTGCCAGCAGCCGGGACAGGGCTTCACCCCTCCACTTT	TRBD1	TRBJ1-6	TRBV7-2	-
CASSSQGSSGNTIYF	TGTGCCAGCAGCTCTCAGGGGAGCTCTGGAAACACCATATATTTT	-	TRBJ1-3	TRBV9	-
CASSPQRTGTFDEQFF	TGTGCCAGCTCACCACAACGGACAGGGACGTTCGATGAGCAGTTCTTC	TRBD1	TRBJ2-1	TRBV18	-
CATSPWDRPYEQYF	TGTGCCACCTCCCCCTGGGACAGACCCTACGAGCAGTACTTC	TRBD1	TRBJ2-7	TRBV7-9	-
CATSRTGTTGDTQYF	TGTGCCACCAGCAGAACCGGGACAACCGGAGATACGCAGTATTTT	-	TRBJ2-3	TRBV15	-
CASSRGQPRETQYF	TGCGCCAGCAGCCGCGGACAGCCTCGGGAGACCCAGTACTTC	-	TRBJ2-5	TRBV5-1	few
CASRRDSYEQYF	TGTGCCAGCAGGAGGGACAGCTACGAGCAGTACTTC	TRBD1	TRBJ2-7	TRBV2	-